Listed below are T cell receptor beta chains from one sample, sequenced in a study of blood T cell repertoires in COVID-19. Clones were sequenced by immunoSEQ multiplex PCR, and TCRdb holds only the in-frame ones, with some missing. The data contain approximately 130,000 clones, about 77% of them seen just once; the ten biggest clones take up over 15%. The sequenced sample was peripheral blood. These receptors were obtained from an older man with acute or convalescent COVID-19. CDR3s include the opening cysteine and the closing phenylalanine or tryptophan. D genes are given only for firm matches. A clone size is listed for some rows: how often the clone was seen (once, few, many), or a class if it is expanded.

>once|TRBV12-3/TRBV12-4|TRBJ1-1|-|13
CASSNSEFAEAFF
TGTGCCAGCAGTAATAGCGAATTTGCCGAAGCTTTCTTT
>-|TRBV18|TRBJ1-2|-|13
CASSPEQNYGYTF
TGTGCCAGCTCACCGGAGCAGAACTATGGCTACACCTTC
>-|TRBV25-1|TRBJ1-2|-|13
CASSWGTGYGYTF
TGTGCCAGCAGTTGGGGTACAGGATATGGCTACACCTTC
>-|TRBV4-2|TRBJ1-3|-|14
CASSGPSSGNTIYF
TGTGCCAGCAGCGGTCCGAGCTCTGGAAACACCATATATTTT
>-|TRBV19|TRBJ1-4|-|14
CASRTANFKEKLFF
TGTGCCAGCCGGACAGCCAACTTCAAAGAAAAACTGTTTTTT
>-|TRBV2|TRBJ1-4|-|14
CASSRGQTGEKLFF
TGTGCCAGCAGTCGGGGTCAGACTGGTGAAAAACTGTTTTTT
>once|TRBV10-3|TRBJ1-2|-|14
CAISGGAANYGYTF
TGTGCCATCAGTGGCGGGGCAGCTAACTATGGCTACACCTTC
>-|TRBV7-9|TRBJ2-2|-|16
CASRGRGVKSTGELFF
TGTGCCAGCAGGGGTAGGGGTGTTAAGAGCACCGGGGAGCTGTTTTTT
>-|TRBV11-1|TRBJ2-4|-|11
CASRQGGIQYF
TGTGCCAGCAGGCAAGGGGGCATTCAGTACTTC
>-|TRBV19|TRBJ1-1|-|13
CASSVTGGTEAFF
TGTGCCAGTAGTGTCACGGGGGGCACTGAAGCTTTCTTT
>-|TRBV12-3/TRBV12-4|TRBJ1-1|TRBD1|13
CASRSTGGTEAFF
TGTGCCAGCAGATCCACAGGGGGCACTGAAGCTTTCTTT
>medium-sized|TRBV7-8|TRBJ1-4|TRBD1|15
CASSFSGTGVEKLFF
TGTGCCAGCAGCTTTTCCGGGACAGGGGTTGAAAAACTGTTTTTT
>-|TRBV2|TRBJ2-5|-|12
CASRVLSETQYF
TGTGCCAGCAGGGTACTATCGGAGACCCAGTACTTC
>-|TRBV5-4|TRBJ2-2|TRBD2|16
CASSYGAGANTGELFF
TGTGCCAGCAGCTATGGAGCGGGGGCGAACACCGGGGAGCTGTTTTTT
>-|TRBV7-2|TRBJ2-7|TRBD1|14
CASSFAGTGIEQYF
TGTGCCAGCAGCTTTGCAGGGACAGGGATCGAGCAGTACTTC
>-|TRBV6-5|TRBJ1-1|-|15
CASRRGAGMNTEAFF
TGTGCCAGCCGCAGAGGTGCAGGGATGAACACTGAAGCTTTCTTT
>few|TRBV7-9|TRBJ1-3|-|17
CASSPLWGGSSGNTIYF
TGTGCCAGCAGCCCGCTCTGGGGCGGAAGCTCTGGAAACACCATATATTTT
>many|TRBV10-3|TRBJ1-3|-|16
CAISDKAGNSGNTIYF
TGTGCCATCAGTGACAAAGCAGGGAACTCTGGAAACACCATATATTTT
>-|TRBV2|TRBJ2-1|TRBD1|14
CASRGDRGSNEQFF
TGTGCCAGCAGAGGGGACAGGGGATCAAATGAGCAGTTCTTC
>-|TRBV28|TRBJ1-2|TRBD1|16
CASSSPGQGAGYGYTF
TGTGCCAGCAGTTCGCCCGGACAGGGGGCGGGCTATGGCTACACCTTC
>-|TRBV9|TRBJ2-5|TRBD2|17
CASSVGTSGTYQETQYF
TGTGCCAGCAGCGTTGGGACTAGCGGGACTTACCAAGAGACCCAGTACTTC
>-|TRBV6-5|TRBJ1-5|-|15
CASSYSMGSNQPQHF
TGTGCCAGCAGTTACTCGATGGGGAGTAATCAGCCCCAGCATTTT